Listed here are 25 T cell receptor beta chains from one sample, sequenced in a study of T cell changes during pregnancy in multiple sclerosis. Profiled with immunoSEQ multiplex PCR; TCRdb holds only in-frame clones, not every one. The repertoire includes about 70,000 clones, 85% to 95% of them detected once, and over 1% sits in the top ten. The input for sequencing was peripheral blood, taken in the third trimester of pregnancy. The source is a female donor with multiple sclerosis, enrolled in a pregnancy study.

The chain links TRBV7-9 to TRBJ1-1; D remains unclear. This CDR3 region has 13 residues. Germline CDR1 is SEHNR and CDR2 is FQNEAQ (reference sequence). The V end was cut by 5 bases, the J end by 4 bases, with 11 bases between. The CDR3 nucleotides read TGTGCCAGCAGCGGAACTTGGAGCACTGAAGCTTTCTTT. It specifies CASSGTWSTEAFF. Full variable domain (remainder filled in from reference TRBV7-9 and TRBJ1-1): DTGVSQNPRHKITKRGQNVTFRCDPISEHNRLYWYRQTLGQGPEFLTYFQNEAQLEKSRLLSDRFSAERPKGSFSTLEIQRTEQGDSAMYLCASSGTWSTEAFFGQGTRLTVV.

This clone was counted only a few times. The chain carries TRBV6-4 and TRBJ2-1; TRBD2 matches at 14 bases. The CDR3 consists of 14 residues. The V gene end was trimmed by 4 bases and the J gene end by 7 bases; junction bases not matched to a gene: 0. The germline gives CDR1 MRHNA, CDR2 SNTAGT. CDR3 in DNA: TGTGCCAGCAGTGGACTAGCGGGAGGGAATGAGCAGTTCTTC. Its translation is CASSGLAGGNEQFF.

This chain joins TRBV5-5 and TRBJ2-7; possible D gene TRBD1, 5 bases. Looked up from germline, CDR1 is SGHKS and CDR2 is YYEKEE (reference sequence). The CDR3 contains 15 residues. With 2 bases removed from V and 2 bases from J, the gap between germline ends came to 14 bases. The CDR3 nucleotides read TGTGCCAGCAGCTTCAGGGAAGTCGCGGCCTACGAGCAGTACTTC. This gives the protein CASSFREVAAYEQYF.

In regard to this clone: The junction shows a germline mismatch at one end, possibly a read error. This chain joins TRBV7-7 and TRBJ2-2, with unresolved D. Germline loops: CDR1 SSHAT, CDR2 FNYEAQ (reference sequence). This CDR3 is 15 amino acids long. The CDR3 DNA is TGTGCTAGCAGCCCTTCGGGTAGTCATTCCGGGGAGCTGTTTTTT. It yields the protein CASSPSGSHSGELFF.

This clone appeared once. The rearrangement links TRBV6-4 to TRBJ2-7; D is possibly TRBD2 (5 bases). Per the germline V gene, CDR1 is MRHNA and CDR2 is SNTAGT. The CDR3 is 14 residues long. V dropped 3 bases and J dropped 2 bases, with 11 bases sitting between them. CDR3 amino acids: CASSEYEGTYEQYF. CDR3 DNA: TGTGCCAGCAGTGAATACGAGGGCACCTACGAGCAGTACTTC.

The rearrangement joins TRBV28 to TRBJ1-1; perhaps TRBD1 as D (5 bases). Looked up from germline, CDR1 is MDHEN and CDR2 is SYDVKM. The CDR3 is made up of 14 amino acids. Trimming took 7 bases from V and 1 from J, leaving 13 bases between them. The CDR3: CASMGGEANTEAFF. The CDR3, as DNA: TGTGCCAGCATGGGGGGAGAGGCGAACACTGAAGCTTTCTTT.

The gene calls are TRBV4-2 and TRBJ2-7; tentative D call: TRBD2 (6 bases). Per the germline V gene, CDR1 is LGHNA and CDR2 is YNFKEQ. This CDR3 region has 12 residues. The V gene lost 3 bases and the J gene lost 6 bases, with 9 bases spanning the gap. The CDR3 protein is CASSHPLAEQYF. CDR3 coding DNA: TGTGCCAGCAGCCACCCACTAGCCGAGCAGTACTTC.

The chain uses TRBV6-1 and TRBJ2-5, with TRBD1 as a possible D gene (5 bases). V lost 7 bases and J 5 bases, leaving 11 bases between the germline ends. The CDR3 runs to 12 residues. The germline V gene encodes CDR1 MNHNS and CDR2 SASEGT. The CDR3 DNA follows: TGTGCCAGCAAGGCTGCAGGGGAGACCCAGTACTTC. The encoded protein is CASKAAGETQYF.

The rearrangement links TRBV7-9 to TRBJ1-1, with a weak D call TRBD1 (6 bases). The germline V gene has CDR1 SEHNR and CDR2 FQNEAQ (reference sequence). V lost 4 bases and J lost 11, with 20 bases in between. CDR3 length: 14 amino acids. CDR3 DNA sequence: TGTGCCAGCAGCTCCGGGGGGCAGGGGCTAGGCGCTTTCTTT. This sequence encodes CASSSGGQGLGAFF. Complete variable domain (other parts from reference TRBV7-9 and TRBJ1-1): DTGVSQNPRHKITKRGQNVTFRCDPISEHNRLYWYRQTLGQGPEFLTYFQNEAQLEKSRLLSDRFSAERPKGSFSTLEIQRTEQGDSAMYLCASSSGGQGLGAFFGQGTRLTVV.

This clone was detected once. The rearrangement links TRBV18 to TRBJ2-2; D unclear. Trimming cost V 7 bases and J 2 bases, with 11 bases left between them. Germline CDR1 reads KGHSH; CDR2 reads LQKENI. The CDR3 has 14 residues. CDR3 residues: CASLVGTNTGELFF. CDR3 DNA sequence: TGTGCCAGCTTAGTGGGCACCAACACCGGGGAGCTGTTTTTT.

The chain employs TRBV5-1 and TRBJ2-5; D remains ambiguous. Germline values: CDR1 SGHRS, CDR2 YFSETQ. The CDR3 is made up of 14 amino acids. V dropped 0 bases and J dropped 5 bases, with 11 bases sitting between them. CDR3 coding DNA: TGCGCCAGCAGCTTGGTAACAGTCCGGGAGACCCAGTACTTC. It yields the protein CASSLVTVRETQYF.

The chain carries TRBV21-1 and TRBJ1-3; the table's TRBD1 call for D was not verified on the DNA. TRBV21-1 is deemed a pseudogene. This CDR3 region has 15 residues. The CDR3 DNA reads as TGTGCCAGCAGCAACAAACAGGGCATTGGAAACACCATATATTTT. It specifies CASSNKQGIGNTIYF.

CDR3 sequence reads: CASSPTGYTYEQYF. In DNA form, the CDR3 reads TGTGCCAGCAGCCCCACCGGGTACACCTACGAGCAGTACTTC. The V gene is TRBV4-2, the J gene TRBJ2-7, with unresolved D. CDR3 size: 14 residues. Germline CDR1 LGHNA, CDR2 YNFKEQ. Trimming removed 4 bases from V and 2 bases from J, with 12 bases in between.

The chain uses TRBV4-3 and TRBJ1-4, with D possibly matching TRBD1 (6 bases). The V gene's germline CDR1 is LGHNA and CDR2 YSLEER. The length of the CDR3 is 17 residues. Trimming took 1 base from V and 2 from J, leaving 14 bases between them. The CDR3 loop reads CASSQARQVRTNEKLFF. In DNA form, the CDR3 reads TGCGCCAGCAGCCAAGCCAGACAGGTTCGGACTAATGAAAAACTGTTTTTT.

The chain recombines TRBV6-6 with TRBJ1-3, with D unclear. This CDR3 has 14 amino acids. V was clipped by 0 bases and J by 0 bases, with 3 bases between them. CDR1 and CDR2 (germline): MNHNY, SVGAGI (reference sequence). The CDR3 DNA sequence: TGTGCCAGCAGTTACTCTAGCTCTGGAAACACCATATATTTT. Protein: CASSYSSSGNTIYF.

The DNA for the CDR3 is TGTGCCAGTAGTCCCCAGGGGGGCGCTCAGCCCCAGCATTTT. Translated, it gives CASSPQGGAQPQHF. The rearrangement uses TRBV19 and TRBJ1-5; 7 bases match TRBD1. The germline gives CDR1 LNHDA, CDR2 SQIVND (reference sequence). CDR3 length: 14 amino acids. Losses at the gene ends were 5 bases for V and 6 bases for J; bases not matched to a gene: 7.

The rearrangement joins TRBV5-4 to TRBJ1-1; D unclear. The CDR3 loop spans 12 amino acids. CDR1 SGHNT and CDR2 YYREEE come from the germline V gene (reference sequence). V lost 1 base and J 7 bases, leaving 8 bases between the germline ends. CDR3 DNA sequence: TGTGCCAGCAGCTTGACTGAAGATGAAGCTTTCTTT. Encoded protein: CASSLTEDEAFF. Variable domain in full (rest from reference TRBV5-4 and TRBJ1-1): ETGVTQSPTHLIKTRGQQVTLRCSSQSGHNTVSWYQQALGQGPQFIFQYYREEENGRGNFPPRFSGLQFPNYSSELNVNALELDDSALYLCASSLTEDEAFFGQGTRLTVV.

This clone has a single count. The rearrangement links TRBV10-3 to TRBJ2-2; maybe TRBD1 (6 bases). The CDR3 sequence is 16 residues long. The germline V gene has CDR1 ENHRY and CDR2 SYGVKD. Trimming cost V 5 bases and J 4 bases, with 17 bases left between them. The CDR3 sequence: CAISYGQGSGTGELFF. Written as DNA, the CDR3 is TGTGCCATCAGTTATGGTCAGGGGAGCGGCACCGGGGAGCTGTTTTTT.

CDR3 sequence (DNA): TGCGCCAGCAGCTCTGGACTAGCGGGAGCCGGGGAGCTGTTTTTT. As protein: CASSSGLAGAGELFF. This chain joins TRBV5-1 and TRBJ2-2, with 13 bases aligning to TRBD2. With V trimmed by 3 bases and J by 6 bases, 2 bases remained unmatched. In germline, CDR1 is SGHRS, CDR2 YFSETQ. CDR3 length: 15 residues. The complete variable domain, with remaining parts taken from reference TRBV5-1 and TRBJ2-2, reads KAGVTQTPRYLIKTRGQQVTLSCSPISGHRSVSWYQQTPGQGLQFLFEYFSETQRNKGNFPGRFSGRQFSNSRSEMNVSTLELGDSALYLCASSSGLAGAGELFFGEGSRLTVL.

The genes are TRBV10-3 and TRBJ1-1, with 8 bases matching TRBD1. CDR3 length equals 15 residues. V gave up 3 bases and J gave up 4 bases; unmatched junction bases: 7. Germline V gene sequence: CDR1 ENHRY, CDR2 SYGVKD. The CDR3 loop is CAISDAGQGITEAFF. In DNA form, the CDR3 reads TGTGCCATCAGTGACGCCGGACAGGGAATCACTGAAGCTTTCTTT.

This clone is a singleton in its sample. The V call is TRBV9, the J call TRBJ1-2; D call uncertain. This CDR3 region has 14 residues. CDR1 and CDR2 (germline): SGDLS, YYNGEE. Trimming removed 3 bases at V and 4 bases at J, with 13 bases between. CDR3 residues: CASSAAIGLYGYTF. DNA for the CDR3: TGTGCCAGCAGCGCTGCCATTGGACTCTATGGCTACACCTTC.

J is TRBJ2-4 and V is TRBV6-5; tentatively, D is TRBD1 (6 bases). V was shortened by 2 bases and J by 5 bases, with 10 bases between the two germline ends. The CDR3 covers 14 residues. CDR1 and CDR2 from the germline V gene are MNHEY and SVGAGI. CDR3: CASSYRAGENIQYF. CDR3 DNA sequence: TGTGCCAGCAGTTACCGGGCAGGGGAAAACATTCAGTACTTC.

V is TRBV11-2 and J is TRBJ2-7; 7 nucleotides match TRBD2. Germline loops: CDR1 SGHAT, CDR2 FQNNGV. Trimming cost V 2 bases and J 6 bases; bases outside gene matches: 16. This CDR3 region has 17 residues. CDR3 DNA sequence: TGTGCCAGCAGCTTATCCCTAAGGGGAGGGAGGGCCTTCGAGCAGTACTTC. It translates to CASSLSLRGGRAFEQYF.

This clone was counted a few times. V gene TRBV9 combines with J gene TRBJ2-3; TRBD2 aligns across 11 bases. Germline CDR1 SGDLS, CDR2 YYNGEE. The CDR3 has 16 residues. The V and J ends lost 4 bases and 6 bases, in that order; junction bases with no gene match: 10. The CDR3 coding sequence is TGTGCCAGCAGCCCGGGGACTAGCGGAGGGGGGGATACGCAGTATTTT. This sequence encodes CASSPGTSGGGDTQYF.

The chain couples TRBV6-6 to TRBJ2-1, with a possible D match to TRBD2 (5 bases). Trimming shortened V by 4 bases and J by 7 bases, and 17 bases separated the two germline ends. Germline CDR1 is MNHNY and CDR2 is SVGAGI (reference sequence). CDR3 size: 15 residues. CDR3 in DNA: TGTGCCAGCAGTTTTGCGGGCCATATAGGGAATGAGCAGTTCTTC. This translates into CASSFAGHIGNEQFF.